The 10 T cell receptor beta chains in this list originate from one sample, sequenced in a study of long-term antiretroviral therapy in people with HIV. Runs used v3.0 of the immunoSEQ assay and were done at survey level. The data were produced by immunoSEQ multiplex PCR, yet TCRdb's version contains in-frame clones alone and is incomplete. The table records just over 15,000 clones, about four fifths of them present only once. This sample comprised unsorted PBMCs, obtained just before starting antiretroviral therapy. The receptors stem from a man aged 35-49 years with HIV.

By sample share, this clone is medium-sized. This chain joins TRBV5-8 and TRBJ2-1; tentatively, D is TRBD2 (6 bases). Germline lookup yields CDR1 SGHTS and CDR2 YDEGEE. V lost 3 bases, J lost 7 bases, and 29 bases lay in between. The CDR3 loop spans 19 amino acids. CDR3 nucleotides: TGTGCCAGCAGCTGGGACGGTGGGGGGACTGATATCTATACAAATGAGCAGTTCTTC. Translating it yields CASSWDGGGTDIYTNEQFF.

The rearrangement links TRBV6-1 to TRBJ2-3; 11 nucleotides match TRBD2. The germline V gene encodes CDR1 MNHNS and CDR2 SASEGT. Losses at the gene ends were 4 bases for V and 4 bases for J; bases not matched to a gene: 4. There are 15 residues in the CDR3. CDR3: CASSALAGGPDTQYF. The CDR3 DNA reads TGTGCCAGCAGTGCGTTAGCGGGGGGGCCAGATACGCAGTATTTT.

V is TRBV11-2 and J is TRBJ2-7, with D perhaps matching TRBD2 (5 bases). The germline V and J ends were trimmed by 2 bases and 1 base, with 15 bases remaining between them. The CDR3 is made up of 16 amino acids. Germline V gives CDR1 SGHAT, CDR2 FQNNGV. The CDR3 DNA is TGTGCCAGCAGCTTATGGCCGCGTACTAGGTCCTACGAGCAGTACTTC. Protein product: CASSLWPRTRSYEQYF.

This clone was observed once. This chain links TRBV6-1 with TRBJ1-5, with TRBD1 matching over 9 bases. Losses at the gene ends were 6 bases for V and 1 base for J; bases not matched to a gene: 10. This CDR3 is 17 amino acids long. Germline CDR1 MNHNS, CDR2 SASEGT. CDR3 in DNA: TGTGCCAGCAGCGAACGGGGGACAGGGTACAGCAATCAGCCCCAGCATTTT. This encodes CASSERGTGYSNQPQHF.

The chain joins TRBV28 to TRBJ2-1; 11 nucleotides line up with TRBD2. J gave up 7 bases and V 2 bases, and 10 bases lay outside the gene matches. Germline V CDR1 and CDR2: MDHEN, SYDVKM. The CDR3 consists of 17 residues. The CDR3 nucleotides are TGTGCCAGCAGTTTACTAGGTAGCGGGAGGGCCCAGAATGAGCAGTTCTTC. Amino acids: CASSLLGSGRAQNEQFF.

The V call is TRBV10-2, the J call TRBJ1-3; D might be TRBD1 (5 bases). V dropped 1 base and J dropped 0 bases, with 16 bases sitting between them. The CDR3 is made up of 18 amino acids. Germline V gene lookup returns CDR1 WSHSY and CDR2 SAAADI. The CDR3 sequence: CASSEFWDPILSGNTIYF. The CDR3 bases are TGCGCCAGCAGTGAGTTTTGGGACCCGATCCTCTCTGGAAACACCATATATTTT.

The V gene is TRBV5-1, the J gene TRBJ1-3; no definite D call. CDR3 length: 18 residues. The V and J ends lost 0 bases and 2 bases respectively, with 18 bases between them. Germline V gives CDR1 SGHRS, CDR2 YFSETQ. In nucleotides, the CDR3 is TGCGCCAGCAGCTTGGGTGCAAGCCCGGGCGGACCTGGAAACACCATATATTTT. This encodes CASSLGASPGGPGNTIYF.

The gene calls are TRBV10-2 and TRBJ2-1; a weak D match, TRBD2 (7 bases). Germline loops: CDR1 WSHSY, CDR2 SAAADI. Between the trimmed V and J ends, which lost 9 bases and 3 bases, there was a span of 27 bases. This CDR3 is 18 amino acids long. As DNA, the CDR3 is TGCGCCAGTCACCCCGGGGGGCCTGCCGTTTTGTTCTACAATGAGCAGTTCTTC. Translating it yields CASHPGGPAVLFYNEQFF.

The J gene is TRBJ1-3, the V gene TRBV5-6; D might be TRBD1 (5 bases). The CDR3 has 16 residues. Germline values: CDR1 SGHDT, CDR2 YYEEEE. V dropped 2 bases and J dropped 0 bases, with 12 bases sitting between them. The CDR3 DNA sequence: TGTGCCAGCAGCTTCTGGCAGGGAAGCTCTGGAAACACCATATATTTT. Translation: CASSFWQGSSGNTIYF.

This chain uses TRBV30 with TRBJ2-3; TRBD2 matches at 9 bases. V lost 4 bases and J lost 4; bases outside the gene matches: 12. CDR3 size: 16 residues. CDR1 is GTSNPN and CDR2 is SVGIG in the germline V gene (reference sequence). CDR3 DNA: TGTGCCTGGAATCTTGGGGGCGGGAGGGCCCCAGATACGCAGTATTTT. This sequence encodes CAWNLGGGRAPDTQYF.